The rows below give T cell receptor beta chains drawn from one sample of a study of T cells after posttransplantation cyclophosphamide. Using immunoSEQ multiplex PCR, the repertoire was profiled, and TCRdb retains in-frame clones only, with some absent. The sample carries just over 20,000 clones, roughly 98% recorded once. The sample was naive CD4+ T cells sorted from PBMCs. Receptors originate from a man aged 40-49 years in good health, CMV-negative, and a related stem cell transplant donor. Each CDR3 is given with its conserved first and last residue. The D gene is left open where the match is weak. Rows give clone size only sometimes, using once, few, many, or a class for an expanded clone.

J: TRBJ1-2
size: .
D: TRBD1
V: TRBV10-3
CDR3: CAISGTGGHQEGGYTF
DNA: TGTGCCATCTCTGGGACAGGGGGCCATCAGGAGGGTGGCTACACCTTC

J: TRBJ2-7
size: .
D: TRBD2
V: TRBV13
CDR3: CASSLVLAGDEQYF
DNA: TGTGCCAGCAGCTTGGTACTAGCGGGAGACGAGCAGTACTTC

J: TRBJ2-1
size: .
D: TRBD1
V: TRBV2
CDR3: CASRRDRGYNEQFF
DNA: TGTGCCAGCCGAAGGGACAGGGGTTACAATGAGCAGTTCTTC

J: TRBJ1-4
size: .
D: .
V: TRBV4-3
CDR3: CASSTVNNEKLFF
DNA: TGCGCCAGTTCGACAGTGAACAATGAAAAACTGTTTTTT

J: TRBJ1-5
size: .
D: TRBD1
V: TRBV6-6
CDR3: CASSGRGQPGKPQHF
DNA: TGTGCCAGCAGTGGCAGGGGGCAGCCCGGTAAGCCCCAGCATTTT

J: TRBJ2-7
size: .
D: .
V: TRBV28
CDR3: CASSLSQGQNEQYF
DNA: TGTGCCAGCAGTTTATCCCAGGGACAAAACGAGCAGTACTTC

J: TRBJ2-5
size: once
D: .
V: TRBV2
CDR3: CASTPSAAQETQYF
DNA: TGTGCCAGCACACCCAGCGCAGCCCAAGAGACCCAGTACTTC

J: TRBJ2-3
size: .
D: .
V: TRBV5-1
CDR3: CASSLTSGPDTQYF
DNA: TGCGCCAGCAGCTTAACCAGCGGTCCAGATACGCAGTATTTT

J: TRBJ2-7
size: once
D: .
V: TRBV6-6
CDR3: CASREDSSYEQYF
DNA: TGTGCCAGCAGGGAGGACAGTTCCTACGAGCAGTACTTC

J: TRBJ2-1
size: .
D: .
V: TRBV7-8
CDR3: CASSLPAGRRDNEQFF
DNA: TGTGCCAGCAGCTTACCGGCGGGGCGCCGAGACAATGAGCAGTTCTTC

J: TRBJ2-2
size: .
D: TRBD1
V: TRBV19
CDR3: CASSRSWTGLNTGELFF
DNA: TGTGCCAGTAGTAGATCCTGGACAGGACTGAACACCGGGGAGCTGTTTTTT

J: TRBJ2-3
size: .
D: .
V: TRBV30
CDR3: CAWSVQNTDTQYF
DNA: TGTGCCTGGAGTGTCCAGAACACAGATACGCAGTATTTT

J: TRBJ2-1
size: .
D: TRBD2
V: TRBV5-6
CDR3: CASSLTSGIYNEQFF
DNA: TGTGCCAGCAGCTTGACTAGCGGGATTTACAATGAGCAGTTCTTC

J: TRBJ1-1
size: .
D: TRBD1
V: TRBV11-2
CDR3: CASSPRDRGGRNTEAFF
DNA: TGTGCCAGCAGCCCCCGGGACAGGGGAGGACGAAACACTGAAGCTTTCTTT

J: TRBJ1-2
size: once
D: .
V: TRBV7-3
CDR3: CASSLEGGMGYTF
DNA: TGTGCCAGCAGCTTGGAGGGTGGAATGGGCTACACCTTC